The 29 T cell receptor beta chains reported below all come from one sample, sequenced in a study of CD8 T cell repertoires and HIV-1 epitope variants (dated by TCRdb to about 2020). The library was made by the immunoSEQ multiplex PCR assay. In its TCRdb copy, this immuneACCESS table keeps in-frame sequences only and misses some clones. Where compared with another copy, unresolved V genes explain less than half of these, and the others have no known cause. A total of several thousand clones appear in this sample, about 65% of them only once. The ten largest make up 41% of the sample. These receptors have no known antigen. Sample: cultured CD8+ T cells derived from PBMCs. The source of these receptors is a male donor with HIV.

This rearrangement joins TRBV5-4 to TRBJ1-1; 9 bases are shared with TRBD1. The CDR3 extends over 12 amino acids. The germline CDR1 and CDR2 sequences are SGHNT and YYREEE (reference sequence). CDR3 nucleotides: TGTGCACAGGGGGCTCAGGACTCTGAAGCTTTCTTT. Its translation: CAQGAQDSEAFF.

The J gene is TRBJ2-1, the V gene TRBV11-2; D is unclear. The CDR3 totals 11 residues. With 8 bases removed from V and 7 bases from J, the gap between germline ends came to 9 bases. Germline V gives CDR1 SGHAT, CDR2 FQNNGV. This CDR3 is CASGVGNEQFF. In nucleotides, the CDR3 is TGTGCCAGCGGCGTGGGGAATGAGCAGTTCTTC.

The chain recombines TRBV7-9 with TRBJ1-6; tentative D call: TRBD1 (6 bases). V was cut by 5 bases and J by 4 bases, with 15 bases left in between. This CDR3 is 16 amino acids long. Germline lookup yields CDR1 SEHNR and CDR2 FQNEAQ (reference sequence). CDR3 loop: CASSREQGRYNSPLHF. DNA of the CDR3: TGTGCCAGCAGCCGAGAACAGGGCAGGTATAATTCACCCCTCCACTTT.

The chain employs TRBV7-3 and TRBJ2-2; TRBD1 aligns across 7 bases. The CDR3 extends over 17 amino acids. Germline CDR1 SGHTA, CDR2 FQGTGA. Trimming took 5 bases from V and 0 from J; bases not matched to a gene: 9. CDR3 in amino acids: CASSRTRQGANTGELFF. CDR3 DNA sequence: TGTGCCAGCAGCCGAACAAGGCAGGGGGCGAACACCGGGGAGCTGTTTTTT.

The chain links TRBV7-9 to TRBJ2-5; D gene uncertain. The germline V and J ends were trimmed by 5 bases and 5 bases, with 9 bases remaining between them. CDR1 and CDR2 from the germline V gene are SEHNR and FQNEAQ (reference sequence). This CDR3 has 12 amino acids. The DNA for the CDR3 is TGTGCCAGCAGCCTGCCTTGGGAGACCCAGTACTTC. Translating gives CASSLPWETQYF.

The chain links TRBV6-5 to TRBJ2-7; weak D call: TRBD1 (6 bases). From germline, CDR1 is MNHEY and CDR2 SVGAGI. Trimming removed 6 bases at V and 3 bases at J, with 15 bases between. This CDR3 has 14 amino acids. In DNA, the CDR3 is TGTGCCAGCAGGCCATATACAGGGAGCTACGAGCAGTACTTC. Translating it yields CASRPYTGSYEQYF.

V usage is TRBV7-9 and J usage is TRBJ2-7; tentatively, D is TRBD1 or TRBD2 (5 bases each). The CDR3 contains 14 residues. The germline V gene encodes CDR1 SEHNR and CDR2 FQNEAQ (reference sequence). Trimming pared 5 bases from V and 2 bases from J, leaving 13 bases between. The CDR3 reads CASSEGPMAYEQYF. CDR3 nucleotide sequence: TGTGCCAGCAGCGAGGGACCGATGGCCTACGAGCAGTACTTC.

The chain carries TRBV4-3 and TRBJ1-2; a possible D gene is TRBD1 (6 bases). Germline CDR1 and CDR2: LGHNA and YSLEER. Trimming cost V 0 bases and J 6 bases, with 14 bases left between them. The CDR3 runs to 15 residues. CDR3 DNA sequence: TGCGCCAGCAGCCAAGATCGTTTGGGGGGCGATGGCTACACCTTC. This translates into CASSQDRLGGDGYTF.

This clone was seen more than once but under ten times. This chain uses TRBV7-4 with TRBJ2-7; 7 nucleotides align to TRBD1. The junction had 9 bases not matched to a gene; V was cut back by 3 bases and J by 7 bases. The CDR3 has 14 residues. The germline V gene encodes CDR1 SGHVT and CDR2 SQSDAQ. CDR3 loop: CASSLGQYLREQYF. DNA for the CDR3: TGTGCCAGCAGCTTGGGACAGTACCTTCGTGAGCAGTACTTC. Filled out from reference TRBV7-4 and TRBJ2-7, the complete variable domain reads GAGVSQSPRYKVAKRGRDVALRCDSISGHVTLYWYRQTLGQGSEVLTYSQSDAQRDKSGRPSGRFSAERPERSVSTLKIQRTEQGDSAVYLCASSLGQYLREQYFGPGTRLTVT.

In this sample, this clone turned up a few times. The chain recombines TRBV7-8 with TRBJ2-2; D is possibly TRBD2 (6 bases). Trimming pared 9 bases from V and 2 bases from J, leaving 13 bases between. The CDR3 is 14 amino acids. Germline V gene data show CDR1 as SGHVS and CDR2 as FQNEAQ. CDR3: CASRRDSNTGELFF. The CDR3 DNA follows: TGTGCCAGTCGTAGGGACTCCAACACCGGGGAGCTGTTTTTT.

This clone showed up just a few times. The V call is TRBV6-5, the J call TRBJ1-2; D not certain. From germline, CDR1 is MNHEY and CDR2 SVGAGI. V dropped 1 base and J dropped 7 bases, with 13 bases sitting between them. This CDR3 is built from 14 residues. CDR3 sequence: CASSYFQDRGGYTF. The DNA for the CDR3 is TGTGCCAGCAGTTACTTCCAGGATCGGGGTGGCTACACCTTC.

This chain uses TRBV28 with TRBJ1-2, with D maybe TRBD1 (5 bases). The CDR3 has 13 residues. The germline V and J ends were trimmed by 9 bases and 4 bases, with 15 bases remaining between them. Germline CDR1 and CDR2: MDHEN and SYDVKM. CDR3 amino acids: CASNEGTFYGYTF. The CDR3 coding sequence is TGTGCCAGTAACGAGGGGACCTTCTATGGCTACACCTTC.

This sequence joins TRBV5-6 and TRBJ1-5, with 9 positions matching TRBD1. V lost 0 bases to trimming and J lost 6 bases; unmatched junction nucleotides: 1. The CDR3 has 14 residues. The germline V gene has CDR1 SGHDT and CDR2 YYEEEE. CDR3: CASSLGQGVQPQHF. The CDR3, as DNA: TGTGCCAGCAGCTTGGGACAGGGGGTTCAGCCCCAGCATTTT.

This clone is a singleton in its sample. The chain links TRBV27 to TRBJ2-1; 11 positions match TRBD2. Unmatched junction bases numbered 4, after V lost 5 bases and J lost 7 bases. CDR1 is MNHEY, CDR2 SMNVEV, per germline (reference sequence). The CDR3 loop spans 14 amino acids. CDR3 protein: CASSTLAGDNEQFF. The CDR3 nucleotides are TGTGCCAGCAGTACACTAGCGGGGGATAATGAGCAGTTCTTC.

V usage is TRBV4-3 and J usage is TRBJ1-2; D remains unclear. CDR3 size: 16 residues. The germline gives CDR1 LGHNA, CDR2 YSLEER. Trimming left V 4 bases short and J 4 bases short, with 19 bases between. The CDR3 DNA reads TGCGCCAGCAGCCCAGAGATCGACCGGGCTACCTATGGCTACACCTTC. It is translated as CASSPEIDRATYGYTF.

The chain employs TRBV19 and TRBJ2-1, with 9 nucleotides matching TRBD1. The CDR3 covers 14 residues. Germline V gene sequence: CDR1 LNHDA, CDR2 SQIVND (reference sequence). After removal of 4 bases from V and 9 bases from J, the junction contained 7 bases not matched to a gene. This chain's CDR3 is CASSRGQGRSEQFF. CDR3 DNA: TGTGCCAGTAGTAGGGGACAGGGTAGAAGTGAGCAGTTCTTC.

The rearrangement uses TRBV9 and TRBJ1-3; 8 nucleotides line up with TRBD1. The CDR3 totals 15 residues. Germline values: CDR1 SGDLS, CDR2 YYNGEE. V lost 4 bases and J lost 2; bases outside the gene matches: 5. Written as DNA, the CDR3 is TGTGCCAGCAGCTTCGACAGGGGCCCTGGAAACACCATATATTTT. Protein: CASSFDRGPGNTIYF. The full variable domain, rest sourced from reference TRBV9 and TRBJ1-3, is DSGVTQTPKHLITATGQRVTLRCSPRSGDLSVYWYQQSLDQGLQFLIQYYNGEERAKGNILERFSAQQFPDLHSELNLSSLELGDSALYFCASSFDRGPGNTIYFGEGSWLTVV.

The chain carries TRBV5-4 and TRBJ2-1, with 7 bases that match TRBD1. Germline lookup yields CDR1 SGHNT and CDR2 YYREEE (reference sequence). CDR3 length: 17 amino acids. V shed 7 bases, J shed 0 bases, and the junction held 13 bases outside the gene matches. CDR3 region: CASQDRVGFGSYNEQFF. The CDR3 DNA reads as TGTGCCAGCCAAGACAGGGTGGGCTTTGGCTCCTACAATGAGCAGTTCTTC. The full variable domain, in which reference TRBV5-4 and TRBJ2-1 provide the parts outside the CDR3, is ETGVTQSPTHLIKTRGQQVTLRCSSQSGHNTVSWYQQALGQGPQFIFQYYREEENGRGNFPPRFSGLQFPNYSSELNVNALELDDSALYLCASQDRVGFGSYNEQFFGPGTRLTVL.

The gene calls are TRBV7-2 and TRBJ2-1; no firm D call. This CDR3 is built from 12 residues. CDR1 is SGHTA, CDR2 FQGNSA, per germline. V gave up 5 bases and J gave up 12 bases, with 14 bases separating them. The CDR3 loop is CASSLGAHGQFF. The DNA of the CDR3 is TGTGCCAGCAGCCTTGGAGCACACGGGCAGTTCTTC.

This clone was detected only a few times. The CDR3 protein is CASSLGTSGSNQYF. The CDR3, as DNA: TGTGCCAGCAGTTTAGGGACTAGCGGGAGTAATCAGTACTTC. The chain couples TRBV27 to TRBJ2-4, with TRBD2 identical over 14 bases. V shed 2 bases and J 12 bases; nucleotides not matched to a gene: 3. The CDR3 covers 14 residues. Germline CDR1 is MNHEY and CDR2 is SMNVEV (reference sequence).

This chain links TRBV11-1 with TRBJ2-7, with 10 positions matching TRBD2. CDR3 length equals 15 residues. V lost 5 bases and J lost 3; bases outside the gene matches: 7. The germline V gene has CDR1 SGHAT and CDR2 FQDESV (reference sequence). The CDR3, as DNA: TGTGCCAGCAGCCTGGGGACTAGCGAATACTACGAGCAGTACTTC. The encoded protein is CASSLGTSEYYEQYF.

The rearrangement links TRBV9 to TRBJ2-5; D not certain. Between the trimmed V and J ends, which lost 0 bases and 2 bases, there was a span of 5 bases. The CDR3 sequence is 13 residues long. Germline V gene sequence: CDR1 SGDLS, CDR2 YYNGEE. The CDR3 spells CASSVGAQETQYF. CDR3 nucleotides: TGTGCCAGCAGCGTAGGCGCACAAGAGACCCAGTACTTC.

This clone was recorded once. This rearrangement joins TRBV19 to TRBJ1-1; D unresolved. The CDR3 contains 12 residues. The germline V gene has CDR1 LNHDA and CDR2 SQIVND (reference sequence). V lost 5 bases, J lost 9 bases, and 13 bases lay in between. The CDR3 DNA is TGTGCCAGTAGTTCCTCCGGGAGGCAAGCTTTCTTT. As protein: CASSSSGRQAFF. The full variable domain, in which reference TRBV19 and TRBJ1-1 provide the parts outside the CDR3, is DGGITQSPKYLFRKEGQNVTLSCEQNLNHDAMYWYRQDPGQGLRLIYYSQIVNDFQKGDIAEGYSVSREKKESFPLTVTSAQKNPTAFYLCASSSSGRQAFFGQGTRLTVV.

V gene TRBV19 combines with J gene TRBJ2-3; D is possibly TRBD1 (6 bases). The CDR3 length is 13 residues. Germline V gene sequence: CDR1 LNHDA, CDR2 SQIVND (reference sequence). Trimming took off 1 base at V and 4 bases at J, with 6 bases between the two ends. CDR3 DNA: TGTGCCAGTAGTATAGGGACAGCAGATACGCAGTATTTT. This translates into CASSIGTADTQYF.

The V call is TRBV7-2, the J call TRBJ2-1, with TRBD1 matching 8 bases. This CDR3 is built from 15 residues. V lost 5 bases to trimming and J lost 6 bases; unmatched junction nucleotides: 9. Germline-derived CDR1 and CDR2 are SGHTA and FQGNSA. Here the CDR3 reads CASSRYSDRGNEQFF. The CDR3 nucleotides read TGTGCCAGCAGCCGTTACTCTGACAGGGGCAATGAGCAGTTCTTC.

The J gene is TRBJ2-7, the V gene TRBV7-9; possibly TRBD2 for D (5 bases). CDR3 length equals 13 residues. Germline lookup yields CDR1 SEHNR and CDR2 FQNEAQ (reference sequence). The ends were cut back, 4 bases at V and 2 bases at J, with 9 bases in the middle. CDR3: CASSSTGTYEQYF. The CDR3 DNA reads TGTGCCAGCAGCTCAACGGGAACCTACGAGCAGTACTTC.

This CDR3 is CASSPRGGVGIEKLFF. The CDR3, as DNA: TGTGCCAGCAGCCCCCGGGGGGGGGTCGGGATTGAAAAACTGTTTTTT. The V gene is TRBV7-9, the J gene TRBJ1-4, with a possible D match to TRBD1 (5 bases). Germline CDR1 reads SEHNR; CDR2 reads FQNEAQ (reference sequence). Trimming left V 5 bases short and J 7 bases short, with 20 bases between. The CDR3 is made up of 16 amino acids.

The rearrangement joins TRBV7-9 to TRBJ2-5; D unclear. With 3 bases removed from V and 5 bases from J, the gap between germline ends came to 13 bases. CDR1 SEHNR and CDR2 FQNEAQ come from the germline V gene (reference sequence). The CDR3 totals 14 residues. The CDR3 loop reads CASSFLGPLETQYF. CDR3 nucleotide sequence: TGTGCCAGCAGCTTTCTCGGACCCCTGGAGACCCAGTACTTC.

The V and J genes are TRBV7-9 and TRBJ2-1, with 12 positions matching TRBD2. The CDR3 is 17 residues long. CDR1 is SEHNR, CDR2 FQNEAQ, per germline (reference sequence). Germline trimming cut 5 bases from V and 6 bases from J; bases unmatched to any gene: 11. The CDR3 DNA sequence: TGTGCCAGCAGCCTCGAGGGGACTAGCGGGTTACGCAATGAGCAGTTCTTC. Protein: CASSLEGTSGLRNEQFF.